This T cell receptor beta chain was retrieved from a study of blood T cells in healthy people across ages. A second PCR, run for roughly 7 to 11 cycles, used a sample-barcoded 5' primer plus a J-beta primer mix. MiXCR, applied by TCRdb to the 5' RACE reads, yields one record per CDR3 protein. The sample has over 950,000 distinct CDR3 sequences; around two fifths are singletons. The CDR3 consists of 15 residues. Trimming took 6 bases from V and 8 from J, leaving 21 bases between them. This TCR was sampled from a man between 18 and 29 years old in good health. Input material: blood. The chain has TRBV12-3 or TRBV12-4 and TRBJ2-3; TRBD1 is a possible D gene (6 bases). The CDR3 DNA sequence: TGTGCCAGCAGAAAGTCAGGGGAGCGGCTAGGTACGCAGTATTTT. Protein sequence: CASRKSGERLGTQYF.